A selection of T cell receptor beta chains follows, all from one sample in a study of Ad26.COV2.S vaccination and SARS-CoV-2 variants. Some clones are missing from TCRdb's copy, which holds only in-frame ones; the method was immunoSEQ multiplex PCR. The sample records about half a million clones, roughly nine tenths being singletons. Sequencing was performed on peripheral blood, taken in a trial of Ad26.COV2.S vaccine versus placebo. The receptors come from a person aged 18 to 59 who received the Ad26.COV2.S COVID-19 vaccine or a placebo. Both conserved end residues are part of each CDR3. The D gene is left open where the match is weak. Not every row has a clone size; where given, it reads once, few, many or a size class.

cdr3_aa cdr3_nt d_call j_call clone_size v_call
CASSLWGQGVAFF TGTGCCAGCAGTTTATGGGGACAGGGGGTGGCTTTCTTT TRBD1 TRBJ1-1 - TRBV27
CASRGTGTTEAFF TGTGCCAGCAGGGGGACAGGGACCACTGAAGCTTTCTTT TRBD1 TRBJ1-1 - TRBV2
CASSYENRGHTEAFF TGTGCCAGCAGTTACGAGAACAGGGGGCATACTGAAGCTTTCTTT TRBD1 TRBJ1-1 - TRBV6-6
CASKSPNYGYTF TGTGCCAGCAAATCGCCGAACTATGGCTACACCTTC - TRBJ1-2 - TRBV28
CASPTYSYNEQFF TGTGCCAGCCCGACCTACTCCTACAATGAGCAGTTCTTC - TRBJ2-1 - TRBV2
CASSLDGSNRRTEAFF TGTGCCAGCAGCTTAGACGGCAGTAATAGGAGGACTGAAGCTTTCTTT - TRBJ1-1 - TRBV7-2
CASSFNGYTEAFF TGTGCCAGCAGCTTTAATGGGTACACTGAAGCTTTCTTT - TRBJ1-1 - TRBV11-2
CASSIDEANYGYTF TGTGCCAGCAGCATCGACGAAGCTAACTATGGCTACACCTTC - TRBJ1-2 - TRBV5-5
CASSPPQVTNQPQHF TGTGCCAGCAGTCCCCCACAGGTAACTAATCAGCCCCAGCATTTT - TRBJ1-5 - TRBV28
CASSLLQGPSDTQYF TGTGCCAGCAGCTTATTGCAGGGCCCTTCCGATACGCAGTATTTT - TRBJ2-3 - TRBV7-9
CASSSSGTGELFF TGTGCCAGCAGTTCATCGGGAACCGGGGAGCTGTTTTTT - TRBJ2-2 - TRBV12-3/TRBV12-4
CASSLTRLAGVSTDTQYF TGTGCCAGCAGCTTAACCCGACTAGCGGGGGTAAGCACAGATACGCAGTATTTT TRBD2 TRBJ2-3 - TRBV7-8
CASERRQSSYNEQFF TGTGCCAGTGAGAGAAGGCAGAGCTCCTACAATGAGCAGTTCTTC - TRBJ2-1 - TRBV2
CASSRVSSYEQYF TGTGCCAGCTCTCGGGTGAGCTCCTACGAGCAGTACTTC - TRBJ2-7 - TRBV18
CASFRAGDGEQYF TGTGCCAGCTTTCGGGCAGGGGACGGCGAGCAGTACTTC - TRBJ2-7 - TRBV7-9
CASTSIPLAGAYEQYF TGCGCCAGCACCTCGATCCCCCTAGCGGGCGCCTACGAGCAGTACTTC TRBD2 TRBJ2-7 - TRBV5-1
CASSVGPSVRLAGYEQYF TGTGCCAGCAGCGTAGGCCCCTCCGTGAGGCTAGCGGGGTACGAGCAGTACTTC TRBD2 TRBJ2-7 - TRBV9
CASSQVVSGGASLTQYF TGCGCCAGCAGCCAAGTGGTTAGCGGGGGGGCGTCCCTTACGCAGTATTTT TRBD2 TRBJ2-3 once TRBV4-3
CASTVPGQGWQPQHF TGTGCCAGCACCGTACCGGGACAGGGATGGCAGCCCCAGCATTTT TRBD1 TRBJ1-5 - TRBV28
CASSQTGGSNQPQHF TGTGCCAGCAGTCAGACAGGAGGAAGCAATCAGCCCCAGCATTTT - TRBJ1-5 - TRBV6-5
CASMRRKGRSYEQYF TGTGCCAGCATGCGGCGGAAGGGGCGATCCTACGAGCAGTACTTC - TRBJ2-7 - TRBV27
CASSISFGTSVHEQYF TGTGCCAGCAGCATCAGTTTCGGGACTAGTGTCCACGAGCAGTACTTC TRBD2 TRBJ2-7 - TRBV11-2
CASRVGLAGNTIYF TGTGCCAGCAGGGTGGGGCTGGCTGGAAACACCATATATTTT - TRBJ1-3 - TRBV6-5
CASSLPGQNEKLFF TGTGCCAGCTCATTGCCCGGGCAAAATGAAAAACTGTTTTTT - TRBJ1-4 once TRBV18
CASRGTSGSQETQYF TGTGCCAGCAGAGGGACTAGCGGGAGTCAAGAGACCCAGTACTTC TRBD2 TRBJ2-5 - TRBV2
CASSIGHQPQHF TGTGCCAGCAGTATTGGCCATCAGCCCCAGCATTTT - TRBJ1-5 - TRBV12-3/TRBV12-4
CASSQRGVSGQFF TGTGCCAGCAGCCAAAGGGGGGTAAGCGGGCAGTTCTTC - TRBJ2-1 - TRBV11-1
CASSPPAGTGVNTGELFF TGTGCCAGCAGCCCGCCGGCCGGGACAGGCGTCAACACCGGGGAGCTGTTTTTT TRBD1 TRBJ2-2 - TRBV13